Shown below are 31 T cell receptor beta chains from a single sample sequenced in a study of T cells expressing NK-cell markers (dated by TCRdb to about 2020). Library prep was done by 5' RACE. These reads were obtained on an Illumina HiSeq 2000. The reads, reprocessed by TCRdb, yield one row per CDR3 protein sequence and no DNA. The sample table holds more than 120,000 distinct CDR3 sequences. The biggest ten clones account for less than 15% of the sample. The specimen sequenced was blood T cells: a sorted CD56 or NKG2C T cell subset, CD4+ or CD8+ T cells, or bulk PBMC T cells (not recorded which). These receptors came from a young man in good health. Donor details come from another sample of the same person, matched by shared clones.

The chain has TRBV11-2 and TRBJ2-2. The CDR3 runs to 15 residues. Germline V lookup: CDR1 SGHAT, CDR2 FQNNGV. The CDR3 protein is CASSLEPGNTGELFF. Full variable domain (rest looked up from reference TRBV11-2 and TRBJ2-2): EAGVAQSPRYKIIEKRQSVAFWCNPISGHATLYWYQQILGQGPKLLIQFQNNGVVDDSQLPKDRFSAERLKGVDSTLKIQPAKLEDSAVYLCASSLEPGNTGELFFGEGSRLTVL.

V gene TRBV5-6 combines with J gene TRBJ2-7; no DNA is available, so the TRBD1 call from TCRdb remains unchecked. CDR3 length: 14 residues. Per germline, CDR1 SGHDT and CDR2 YYEEEE. The CDR3: CASSSPGEAYEQYF.

This chain connects TRBV27 to TRBJ1-3. Germline CDR1 is MNHEY and CDR2 is SMNVEV (reference sequence). CDR3 length: 14 amino acids. CDR3 residues: CASSLGLPGNTIYF.

The chain has TRBV10-3 and TRBJ2-7; TCRdb gives TRBD1 as the D gene, but with no DNA this cannot be confirmed. The CDR3 covers 13 residues. Germline V gene data show CDR1 as ENHRY and CDR2 as SYGVKD. CDR3 protein: CAIDGQTPYEQYF.

CDR3 protein: CASSQVGKQNTEAFF. The V call is TRBV4-1, the J call TRBJ1-1. The CDR3 has 15 residues. The germline V gene has CDR1 MGHRA and CDR2 YSYEKL.

The chain's CDR3 is CATSTGQHYEQYF. This sequence joins TRBV15 and TRBJ2-7; no DNA is available, so the TRBD1 call from TCRdb remains unchecked. CDR1 and CDR2 from the germline V gene are LNHNV and YYDKDF (reference sequence). This CDR3 contains 13 residues.

This chain links TRBV7-8 with TRBJ2-1; the D call of TRBD1 rests on TCRdb alone, since no DNA is present to check it. CDR3 size: 17 residues. The germline CDR1 and CDR2 sequences are SGHVS and FQNEAQ. This chain's CDR3 is CASSLALPAPSYNEQFF.

V gene TRBV5-4 combines with J gene TRBJ2-1; the TCRdb call, TRBD2, lacks DNA for checking. Germline V gene lookup returns CDR1 SGHNT and CDR2 YYREEE (reference sequence). The CDR3 is 14 amino acids. The CDR3 loop is CASSYETSPHEQFF.

The chain has TRBV12-3 or TRBV12-4 and TRBJ2-1; TCRdb returns TRBD2, unconfirmable since there is no DNA. This CDR3 spans 19 amino acids. CDR3 loop: CASSVPGLAGGAIYNEQFF.

The chain combines TRBV5-1 with TRBJ2-2; the TCRdb call, TRBD1, lacks DNA for checking. CDR3 size: 17 residues. CDR1 is SGHRS and CDR2 is YFSETQ in the germline V gene. The CDR3 sequence: CASSSPGQGFNTGELFF.

The chain couples TRBV24-1 to TRBJ2-5; TCRdb designates TRBD1, a call that cannot be tested without DNA. From germline, CDR1 is KGHDR and CDR2 SFDVKD. The CDR3 covers 15 residues. The CDR3 loop is CATSDSQGWQETQYF.

The chain's CDR3 is CASNNARDTSTDTQYF. The chain joins TRBV11-2 to TRBJ2-3; lacking DNA, the TRBD1 call made by TCRdb goes unchecked. This CDR3 contains 16 residues. Germline V gives CDR1 SGHAT, CDR2 FQNNGV.

The rearrangement joins TRBV6-5 to TRBJ2-2. This CDR3 region has 15 residues. Germline CDR1 MNHEY, CDR2 SVGAGI. The CDR3: CASSYSRSYTGELFF.

The chain recombines TRBV20-1 with TRBJ2-3; TCRdb calls TRBD2, which cannot be checked without DNA. CDR3 size: 16 residues. The germline V gene encodes CDR1 DFQATT and CDR2 SNEGSKA (reference sequence). The CDR3 region is CSARDPAQTYTDTQYF.

The rearrangement joins TRBV20-1 to TRBJ2-2; the D call from TCRdb, TRBD1, cannot be confirmed without DNA. The CDR3 totals 13 residues. The germline V gene has CDR1 DFQATT and CDR2 SNEGSKA (reference sequence). The CDR3 loop reads CSAWDRGTGELFF.

This sequence joins TRBV12-3 or TRBV12-4 and TRBJ2-1; TCRdb reports TRBD1, a call that lacks DNA to check it against. The CDR3 sequence is 12 residues long. CDR3 in amino acids: CATRGPHNEQFF.

V is TRBV7-9 and J is TRBJ1-1. CDR3 length: 15 residues. The germline V gene has CDR1 SEHNR and CDR2 FQNEAQ (reference sequence). The CDR3 region is CASSSSHTVNTEAFF. The entire variable domain, with the rest obtained from reference TRBV7-9 and TRBJ1-1, is as follows: DTGVSQNPRHKITKRGQNVTFRCDPISEHNRLYWYRQTLGQGPEFLTYFQNEAQLEKSRLLSDRFSAERPKGSFSTLEIQRTEQGDSAMYLCASSSSHTVNTEAFFGQGTRLTVV.

The chain employs TRBV7-6 and TRBJ2-5. The CDR3 has 17 amino acids. Germline CDR1 and CDR2: SGHVS and FNYEAQ. The CDR3 loop is CASSLQLGNSYQETQYF.

The chain uses TRBV5-5 and TRBJ2-7; TCRdb picks TRBD1, but there is no DNA to check that call. The CDR3 sequence is 15 residues long. From germline, CDR1 is SGHKS and CDR2 YYEKEE (reference sequence). The CDR3 reads CASSSTPYQWNEQYF. Supplemented by reference TRBV5-5 and TRBJ2-7, the full variable domain reads DAGVTQSPTHLIKTRGQQVTLRCSPISGHKSVSWYQQVLGQGPQFIFQYYEKEERGRGNFPDRFSARQFPNYSSELNVNALLLGDSALYLCASSSTPYQWNEQYFGPGTRLTVT.

This sequence joins TRBV29-1 and TRBJ2-2; without DNA, the TCRdb call of TRBD2 cannot be checked. Germline loops: CDR1 SQVTM, CDR2 ANQGSEA. This CDR3 has 14 amino acids. CDR3 residues: CSVGRGSNTGELFF.

The chain couples TRBV28 to TRBJ1-2. This CDR3 is 13 amino acids long. Germline lookup yields CDR1 MDHEN and CDR2 SYDVKM. The CDR3 sequence is CASEGVANYGYTF.

This chain uses TRBV7-8 with TRBJ2-1; there is no DNA to check the TCRdb D call of TRBD2. The germline V gene encodes CDR1 SGHVS and CDR2 FQNEAQ. The CDR3 is made up of 17 amino acids. The CDR3 protein is CASRSQGLGLTANEQFF.

The chain links TRBV4-3 to TRBJ2-1. The length of the CDR3 is 16 residues. The germline gives CDR1 LGHNA, CDR2 YSLEER. CDR3 sequence reads: CASSQDESAPYNEQFF.

The genes are TRBV12-3 or TRBV12-4 and TRBJ2-3; TCRdb names TRBD1, which stays unverified in the absence of DNA. The CDR3 runs 15 residues. The chain's CDR3 is CASSSAGTGSDTQYF.

The genes are TRBV12-3 or TRBV12-4 and TRBJ2-1; with no DNA, the TCRdb D assignment of TRBD2 cannot be verified. CDR3 length equals 16 residues. CDR3 region: CASSPPGLAAHNEQFF.

V gene TRBV4-2 combines with J gene TRBJ1-1; the TRBD1 assignment by TCRdb is unverifiable without DNA. Germline CDR1 and CDR2: LGHNA and YNFKEQ. This CDR3 comprises 15 residues. CDR3 sequence reads: CASSQALLGDTEAFF.

The chain employs TRBV20-1 and TRBJ2-7; without DNA, the TCRdb call of TRBD2 cannot be checked. The CDR3 spans 13 residues. Germline assignment: CDR1 DFQATT and CDR2 SNEGSKA (reference sequence). CDR3: CSARTSGFAEQYF.

The V and J genes are TRBV6-5 and TRBJ2-7; without DNA, the TCRdb call of TRBD1 cannot be checked. This CDR3 has 14 residues. Germline V gene data show CDR1 as MNHEY and CDR2 as SVGAGI. The CDR3 sequence: CASSLTGSSYEQYF.

This chain links TRBV19 with TRBJ2-5; as DNA is missing, the TRBD1 call by TCRdb cannot be tested. The CDR3 has 18 amino acids. Germline V gene lookup returns CDR1 LNHDA and CDR2 SQIVND (reference sequence). The CDR3 region is CASSPLRDKVLVQETQYF.

The genes are TRBV20-1 and TRBJ2-7; TCRdb calls TRBD2, which cannot be checked without DNA. This CDR3 spans 18 amino acids. Per germline, CDR1 DFQATT and CDR2 SNEGSKA (reference sequence). The CDR3 spells CSARDQASGRVSSYEQYF.

The V call is TRBV7-9, the J call TRBJ2-3; the TRBD1 assignment by TCRdb is unverifiable without DNA. The germline V gene has CDR1 SEHNR and CDR2 FQNEAQ (reference sequence). This CDR3 has 16 amino acids. This CDR3 reads CASSPGTGFFTDTQYF.